This TCR beta chain was sequenced in a study of CD8 T cells in ankylosing spondylitis. This clonotype is medium-sized. Its specificity is not known. The CDR3 is 15 residues long. The ends lost 0 bases at V and 5 bases at J; junction bases unmatched: 3. Germline values: CDR1 SGHRS, CDR2 YFSETQ. Quantitative 5'-RACE with molecular barcodes produced the TCR beta libraries. TCRdb itself ran the 5' RACE reads through MiXCR, one entry per CDR3 protein. This table holds 200,000 to 300,000 distinct CDR3 sequences, about 10% found once. Overall study findings and caveats: CD8+ by phenotype, disease-linked clones were relatively rare in peripheral blood. A TCR beta motif of several highly homologous variants seemed to mark ankylosing spondylitis blood. Significant enrichment of disease-linked clones was reported in matched ankylosing spondylitis synovial fluid.

The sequenced sample was blood, either unsorted or a sorted T cell fraction (not recorded which). The chain combines TRBV5-1 with TRBJ2-2; TRBD1 agrees at 8 bases. This sequence was found in a male donor with ankylosing spondylitis or in good health (not recorded which). The CDR3 sequence is CASSLGRGLTGELFF. For the CDR3, the DNA is TGCGCCAGCAGCTTGGGCAGGGGGCTGACCGGGGAGCTGTTTTTT.